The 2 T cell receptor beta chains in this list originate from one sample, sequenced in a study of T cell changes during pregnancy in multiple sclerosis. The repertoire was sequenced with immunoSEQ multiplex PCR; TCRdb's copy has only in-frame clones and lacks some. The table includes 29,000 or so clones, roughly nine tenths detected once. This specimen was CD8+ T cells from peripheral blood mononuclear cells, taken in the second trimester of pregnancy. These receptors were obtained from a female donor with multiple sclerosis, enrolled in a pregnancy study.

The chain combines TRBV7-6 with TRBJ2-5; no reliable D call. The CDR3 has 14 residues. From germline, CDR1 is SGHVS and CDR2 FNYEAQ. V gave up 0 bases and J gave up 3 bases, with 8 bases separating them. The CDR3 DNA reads TGTGCCAGCAGCTTAGCCGGTGATAAAGAGACCCAGTACTTC. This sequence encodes CASSLAGDKETQYF.

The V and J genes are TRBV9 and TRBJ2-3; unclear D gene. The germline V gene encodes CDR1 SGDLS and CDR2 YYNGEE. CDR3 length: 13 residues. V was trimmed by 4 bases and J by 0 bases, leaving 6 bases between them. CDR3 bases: TGTGCCAGCAGCACCGGGAGCACAGATACGCAGTATTTT. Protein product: CASSTGSTDTQYF.